This TCR beta chain was identified during a study of cytomegalovirus exposure and HLA in healthy donors. It was with 60 Vbeta and 13 Jbeta primers that the PCR ran. TCRdb's table, derived via immunoSEQ multiplex PCR, lists solely in-frame clones and lacks some. Of roughly 190,000 clones in the sample, 70% to 80% were seen once. Study results and caveats: Common viral pathogens seemed to be connected with several of the most significant clusters, according to a later analysis.

The length of the CDR3 is 15 residues. Germline loops: CDR1 LNHNV, CDR2 YYDKDF (reference sequence). V lost 3 bases, J lost 3 bases, and 15 bases lay in between. Comments on this clone: Its target is not known.

The material sequenced was PBMCs. The receptor was isolated from a woman aged 45-59 years in good health and CMV-seronegative. The rearrangement uses TRBV15 and TRBJ2-7, with a possible D match to TRBD1 (5 bases). This CDR3 reads CATSRGLTEGYEQYF. CDR3 in DNA: TGTGCCACCAGCAGGGGGCTGACAGAAGGCTACGAGCAGTACTTC.